This entry lists 21 T cell receptor beta chains sequenced from one sample in a study of early stage breast cancer tumors. Sequenced by immunoSEQ multiplex PCR; TCRdb stores in-frame clones only, minus some. The data show tens of thousands of clones, 70% to 80% seen once. The sequenced material came from blood. The source is a person aged 25 to 39 with breast cancer.

This clone was seen more than once but under ten times. This specimen includes other DNA sequences encoding the same CDR3. The V call is TRBV4-1, the J call TRBJ2-7; tentative D call: TRBD2 (6 bases). V was clipped by 0 bases and J by 0 bases, with 12 bases between them. CDR1 is MGHRA, CDR2 YSYEKL, per germline. The CDR3 covers 16 residues. The DNA for the CDR3 is TGCGCCAGCAGCCAAGATCATGGGGGGAGCTCCTACGAGCAGTACTTC. It encodes CASSQDHGGSSYEQYF.

The chain uses TRBV12-5 and TRBJ1-1; TRBD1 might be the D (5 bases). The CDR3 is 13 residues long. CDR1 and CDR2 (germline): LGHNT, FRNRAP. The ends were cut back, 6 bases at V and 2 bases at J, with 10 bases in the middle. In DNA form, the CDR3 reads TGTGCTAGTGGCCAGGGTTCCAACACTGAAGCTTTCTTT. It codes for CASGQGSNTEAFF.

This clone has just one count. The chain is built from TRBV5-4 and TRBJ2-3, with TRBD2 identical over 8 bases. The germline CDR1 and CDR2 sequences are SGHNT and YYREEE (reference sequence). With V trimmed by 0 bases and J by 4 bases, 13 bases remained unmatched. The CDR3 is 18 amino acids. DNA of the CDR3: TGTGCCAGCAGCTTGGGTGCTAGCGGGCCGGGGATCCCAGATACGCAGTATTTT. Translated: CASSLGASGPGIPDTQYF.

The count of this clone is one. CDR3 bases: TGTGCCAGCAGTTCCCTAGGGGTTCCCTACAATGAGCAGTTCTTC. Its protein product is CASSSLGVPYNEQFF. This rearrangement joins TRBV6-5 to TRBJ2-1; maybe TRBD1 (5 bases). The ends were cut back, 4 bases at V and 2 bases at J, with 12 bases in the middle. The V gene's germline CDR1 is MNHEY and CDR2 SVGAGI. The CDR3 covers 15 residues.

The chain is built from TRBV15 and TRBJ1-1; no definite D call. Trimming cost V 5 bases and J 1 base, with 14 bases left between them. In germline, CDR1 is LNHNV, CDR2 YYDKDF (reference sequence). This CDR3 is built from 15 residues. The CDR3 coding sequence is TGTGCCACCAGCTCAACCCCTTTGGGGAACACTGAAGCTTTCTTT. This codes for CATSSTPLGNTEAFF.

In DNA, the CDR3 is TGTGCCAGCAGCTTAACTAGCCGGGAGCAGTTCTTC. Its protein is CASSLTSREQFF. V gene TRBV13 combines with J gene TRBJ2-1; a possible D gene is TRBD2 (6 bases). Trimming removed 2 bases from V and 10 bases from J, with 9 bases in between. Germline CDR1 is PRHDT and CDR2 is FYEKMQ (reference sequence). The CDR3 sequence is 12 residues long.

The chain combines TRBV5-1 with TRBJ1-1, with D unclear. Germline assignment: CDR1 SGHRS and CDR2 YFSETQ. V shed 3 bases and J shed 5 bases, with 14 bases lying between them. The CDR3 is 14 residues long. The CDR3 nucleotides read TGCGCCAGCAGCTCCATGACGTCGGCGACTGAAGCTTTCTTT. This encodes CASSSMTSATEAFF.

This clone was counted a few times. The chain links TRBV7-9 to TRBJ2-4; D remains unclear. The CDR3 spans 12 residues. Deletions cut 6 bases from V and 4 bases from J, with 7 bases between. The germline gives CDR1 SEHNR, CDR2 FQNEAQ (reference sequence). CDR3 sequence (DNA): TGTGCCAGCAGTCTACAGAAAAACATTCAGTACTTC. This encodes CASSLQKNIQYF.

This clone was detected only once. The sample carries other DNA sequences with the same CDR3. The V and J genes are TRBV5-1 and TRBJ2-3; 8 bases line up with TRBD1. CDR1 and CDR2 from the germline V gene are SGHRS and YFSETQ. The CDR3 loop spans 15 amino acids. The V segment lost 1 base and the J segment 2 bases; nucleotides outside the gene matches: 3. The CDR3 protein is CASSLTGGYTDTQYF. DNA for the CDR3: TGCGCCAGCAGCTTGACAGGGGGGTACACAGATACGCAGTATTTT.

This clone was counted once. The rearrangement uses TRBV2 and TRBJ2-3; no reliable D call. The CDR3 totals 15 residues. Germline V lookup: CDR1 SNHLY, CDR2 FYNNEI. The V gene lost 5 bases and the J gene lost 6 bases, with 18 bases spanning the gap. The CDR3 DNA reads TGTGCCAGCAGTCGGTTTTCGGCCCGTGTGGATACGCAGTATTTT. Translating gives CASSRFSARVDTQYF. Full variable domain (remainder filled in from reference TRBV2 and TRBJ2-3): EPEVTQTPSHQVTQMGQEVILRCVPISNHLYFYWYRQILGQKVEFLVSFYNNEISEKSEIFDDQFSVERPDGSNFTLKIRSTKLEDSAMYFCASSRFSARVDTQYFGPGTRLTVL.

The chain uses TRBV4-2 and TRBJ2-1; 11 bases match TRBD2. From germline, CDR1 is LGHNA and CDR2 YNFKEQ. This CDR3 contains 15 residues. V trimming: 4 bases; J trimming: 4 bases; junction bases outside the gene matches: 3. The DNA of the CDR3 is TGTGCCAGCAGCCTGACTAGCGGGACATACAATGAGCAGTTCTTC. Its protein is CASSLTSGTYNEQFF.

The J gene is TRBJ2-3, the V gene TRBV29-1, with a tentative D call TRBD1 (7 bases). Looked up from germline, CDR1 is SQVTM and CDR2 is ANQGSEA. The ends were cut back, 1 base at V and 6 bases at J, with 20 bases in the middle. This CDR3 has 16 residues. The CDR3 protein is CSVEGTGGQSGDTQYF. DNA for the CDR3: TGCAGCGTTGAAGGGACCGGGGGACAGAGTGGCGATACGCAGTATTTT.

This clone was recorded once. The chain links TRBV6-5 to TRBJ2-7; tentative D call: TRBD1 (5 bases). Trimming took off 5 bases at V and 0 bases at J, with 11 bases between the two ends. Germline lookup yields CDR1 MNHEY and CDR2 SVGAGI. There are 14 residues in the CDR3. The CDR3 sequence: CASSKPGISYEQYF. The CDR3 region has the DNA TGTGCCAGCAGTAAACCAGGGATCTCCTACGAGCAGTACTTC.

The chain uses TRBV5-4 and TRBJ2-7, with D hard to call. V gave up 0 bases and J gave up 3 bases, with 13 bases separating them. Germline loops: CDR1 SGHNT, CDR2 YYREEE (reference sequence). The CDR3 has 15 amino acids. The CDR3 DNA reads TGTGCCAGCAGCTTGGCACGTGGTGGTGGCTACGAGCAGTACTTC. Residues: CASSLARGGGYEQYF. The full variable domain, in which reference TRBV5-4 and TRBJ2-7 provide the parts outside the CDR3, is ETGVTQSPTHLIKTRGQQVTLRCSSQSGHNTVSWYQQALGQGPQFIFQYYREEENGRGNFPPRFSGLQFPNYSSELNVNALELDDSALYLCASSLARGGGYEQYFGPGTRLTVT.

The chain is built from TRBV27 and TRBJ2-1, with unresolved D. Deletions cut 2 bases from V and 3 bases from J, with 14 bases between. Germline V gives CDR1 MNHEY, CDR2 SMNVEV (reference sequence). The CDR3 sequence is 16 residues long. CDR3 amino acids: CASSLGLLKSYNEQFF. The CDR3 DNA reads as TGTGCCAGCAGTTTAGGGTTGTTGAAGAGCTACAATGAGCAGTTCTTC.

The chain joins TRBV11-3 to TRBJ2-3; 7 bases map to TRBD2. Germline CDR1 is SGHNT and CDR2 is YENEEA. Unmatched junction bases numbered 5, after V lost 5 bases and J lost 3 bases. The CDR3 covers 14 residues. In DNA, the CDR3 is TGTGCCAGCAGCCCCGGGGGGTTGACAGATACGCAGTATTTT. Protein: CASSPGGLTDTQYF.

The chain couples TRBV7-3 to TRBJ2-2; D uncertain. The CDR3 extends over 15 amino acids. Deletions cut 5 bases from V and 0 bases from J, with 10 bases between. CDR1 and CDR2 (germline): SGHTA, FQGTGA. This CDR3 reads CASSTIGTNTGELFF. CDR3 nucleotide sequence: TGTGCCAGCAGCACAATAGGAACGAACACCGGGGAGCTGTTTTTT. Variable domain in full (rest from reference TRBV7-3 and TRBJ2-2): GAGVSQTPSNKVTEKGKYVELRCDPISGHTALYWYRQSLGQGPEFLIYFQGTGAADDSGLPNDRFFAVRPEGSVSTLKIQRTERGDSAVYLCASSTIGTNTGELFFGEGSRLTVL.

This clone has only one observation. The chain links TRBV6-7 to TRBJ2-7; the D gene is possibly TRBD1 (6 bases). TRBV6-7 is annotated as an ORF whose role is uncertain. The CDR3 consists of 18 residues. The V end lost 3 bases, the J end lost 2 bases, and 23 bases lay between the germline ends. This CDR3 reads CASSYRGSAPGRTYEQYF. The CDR3 bases are TGTGCCAGCAGTTATAGGGGGAGCGCCCCGGGGCGGACCTACGAGCAGTACTTC.

The chain carries TRBV5-4 and TRBJ2-5; 10 bases line up with TRBD2. This CDR3 is built from 16 residues. Per the germline V gene, CDR1 is SGHNT and CDR2 is YYREEE (reference sequence). Germline trimming cut 2 bases from V and 2 bases from J; bases unmatched to any gene: 6. The CDR3 DNA reads as TGTGCCAGCAGCTTAAGCGGGAGGGCCGGGCAAGAGACCCAGTACTTC. Its protein product is CASSLSGRAGQETQYF.

The chain combines TRBV25-1 with TRBJ2-1; 8 bases line up with TRBD2. V lost 2 bases and J lost 4; bases outside the gene matches: 4. Germline V gene sequence: CDR1 MGHDK, CDR2 SYGVNS. CDR3 size: 15 residues. CDR3 sequence (DNA): TGTGCCAGCAGTGAACTAGCGGGCGGTTACAATGAGCAGTTCTTC. Its protein product is CASSELAGGYNEQFF.

This chain's CDR3 is CAWSPPVRLAEYNEQFF. CDR3 nucleotides: TGTGCCTGGAGTCCCCCGGTCCGCCTAGCGGAATACAATGAGCAGTTCTTC. The chain joins TRBV30 to TRBJ2-1; 7 bases match TRBD2. This CDR3 has 17 amino acids. Germline-derived CDR1 and CDR2 are GTSNPN and SVGIG (reference sequence). J gave up 4 bases and V 2 bases, and 14 bases lay outside the gene matches.